The 26 T cell receptor beta chains below all came from one sample that was sequenced in a study of T cell repertoires in cytomegalovirus infection. These receptors have no known antigen. TCRdb re-called the reads through MiXCR, storing one row per CDR3 protein. The sample records about 920,000 distinct CDR3 sequences, approximately 31% being singletons. Sequencing was performed on cultured CD8+ T cells from PBMCs, taken from culture after CMV antigen stimulation. The receptors originated from a human donor in good health (CMV status not recorded). Some clones in this sample may be carry-over from other donors' samples.

This clonotype was detected only a few times. The chain joins TRBV6-2 or TRBV6-3 to TRBJ2-3; D gene uncertain. Germline V CDR1 and CDR2: MNHEY, SVGEGT. V gave up 2 bases and J gave up 4 bases, with 10 bases separating them. The CDR3 spans 14 residues. CDR3 sequence (DNA): TGTGCCAGCAGTTACATTTCCCGTTCAGATACGCAGTATTTT. This codes for CASSYISRSDTQYF.

As regards this clonotype: The junction departs from germline at one end; a sequencing error may be responsible. DNA of the CDR3: TGTACCAGCAGCCCCAAGCGGGCCGGTCTTTACAATGAGCAGTTCTTC. Translated, it gives CTSSPKRAGLYNEQFF. This sequence joins TRBV14 and TRBJ2-1; D perhaps matches TRBD2 (6 bases). The CDR3 is made up of 16 amino acids. Germline V gene lookup returns CDR1 SGHDN and CDR2 FVKESK.

This clonotype was seen more than once but under ten times. The rearrangement links TRBV7-6 to TRBJ1-3; tentatively, D is TRBD1 (5 bases). This CDR3 has 17 residues. Germline V lookup: CDR1 SGHVS, CDR2 FNYEAQ. Trimming left V 5 bases short and J 0 bases short, with 17 bases between. The CDR3 sequence is CASSQSRGTSSGNTIYF. CDR3 sequence (DNA): TGTGCCAGCAGCCAGTCGAGGGGAACAAGCTCTGGAAACACCATATATTTT.

V gene TRBV6-5 combines with J gene TRBJ2-5; possibly TRBD2 for D (6 bases). This CDR3 is built from 18 residues. CDR1 is MNHEY and CDR2 is SVGAGI in the germline V gene. V shed 0 bases and J shed 0 bases, with 17 bases lying between them. DNA for the CDR3: TGTGCCAGCAGTTACTCGGGGGGAACAGGACCGTACCAAGAGACCCAGTACTTC. This sequence encodes CASSYSGGTGPYQETQYF.

This clonotype was seen at least ten times. The chain links TRBV11-2 to TRBJ2-3; either TRBD1 or TRBD2 may supply D (5 bases each). This CDR3 region has 16 residues. The V gene lost 4 bases and the J gene lost 4 bases, with 18 bases spanning the gap. CDR1 and CDR2 from the germline V gene are SGHAT and FQNNGV. CDR3 coding DNA: TGTGCCAGCAGCTCGGGATTAGGAAGAGGGGCAGATACGCAGTATTTT. Protein: CASSSGLGRGADTQYF. The entire variable domain, with the rest obtained from reference TRBV11-2 and TRBJ2-3, is as follows: EAGVAQSPRYKIIEKRQSVAFWCNPISGHATLYWYQQILGQGPKLLIQFQNNGVVDDSQLPKDRFSAERLKGVDSTLKIQPAKLEDSAVYLCASSSGLGRGADTQYFGPGTRLTVL.

This clonotype came up a few times. V is TRBV15 and J is TRBJ2-2, with D perhaps matching TRBD2 (7 bases). V lost 3 bases, J lost 5 bases, and 10 bases lay in between. Germline lookup yields CDR1 LNHNV and CDR2 YYDKDF (reference sequence). The CDR3 length is 14 residues. The CDR3 protein is CATSRRGGTGELFF. The CDR3 nucleotides read TGTGCCACCAGCAGGAGGGGGGGAACCGGGGAGCTGTTTTTT.

The J gene is TRBJ2-3, the V gene TRBV4-1, with D unclear. CDR3 size: 15 residues. CDR1 MGHRA and CDR2 YSYEKL come from the germline V gene. Between the trimmed V and J ends, which lost 1 base and 2 bases, there was a span of 10 bases. In DNA form, the CDR3 reads TGCGCCAGCAGCCAAGGAACGGACCCCACAGATACGCAGTATTTT. Encoded protein: CASSQGTDPTDTQYF.

The CDR3 DNA follows: TGTGCCACATCGACAGGGGGAAATTCACCCCTCCACTTT. It is translated as CATSTGGNSPLHF. The V and J genes are TRBV25-1 and TRBJ1-6; 9 bases map to TRBD1. Per germline, CDR1 MGHDK and CDR2 SYGVNS. The trim removed 10 bases at V and 7 bases at J, leaving 5 bases unmatched. The length of the CDR3 is 13 residues.

The gene calls are TRBV29-1 and TRBJ2-3, with D maybe TRBD1 (5 bases). The CDR3 loop spans 15 amino acids. Trimming cost V 4 bases and J 4 bases, with 18 bases left between them. CDR1 and CDR2 (germline): SQVTM, ANQGSEA. The CDR3 region has the DNA TGCAGCGTTGCCCTGACAGCACCCGCCGCAGATACGCAGTATTTT. Protein product: CSVALTAPAADTQYF.

This rearrangement joins TRBV15 to TRBJ2-3, with 9 bases aligning to TRBD2. The V gene's germline CDR1 is LNHNV and CDR2 YYDKDF (reference sequence). The CDR3 loop spans 19 amino acids. V lost 5 bases and J lost 3; bases outside the gene matches: 18. The CDR3 region has the DNA TGTGCCACCAGCGGAGGGGGAGCGGGGGGTACATCGGCAACAGATACGCAGTATTTT. Its translation is CATSGGGAGGTSATDTQYF.

This clonotype turned up a few times. V and J are TRBV11-2 and TRBJ1-2; a possible D gene is TRBD1 (6 bases). This CDR3 is built from 14 residues. V was clipped by 6 bases and J by 8 bases, with 19 bases between them. CDR1 is SGHAT, CDR2 FQNNGV, per germline. CDR3 in amino acids: CASRRRQGYDGYTF. CDR3 DNA: TGTGCCAGCAGAAGACGGCAGGGGTATGACGGCTACACCTTC.

Of note for this clonotype: One end of the junction varies from germline; a read error may be responsible. The chain combines TRBV7-4 with TRBJ2-5; 8 positions agree with TRBD1. CDR3 length: 14 residues. Germline V gene data show CDR1 as SGHVT and CDR2 as SQSDAQ. In nucleotides, the CDR3 is TGTACCAGCAGCCCCGGGACAGGCCAAGAGACCCAGTACTTC. Encoded protein: CTSSPGTGQETQYF.

Here the CDR3 DNA reads TGTGCCAGCTCACCATTTGGTCAGGGGAAGGACGAGCAGTACTTC. Protein sequence: CASSPFGQGKDEQYF. The V call is TRBV18, the J call TRBJ2-7; D is possibly TRBD1 (6 bases). CDR3 length equals 15 residues. Germline CDR1 reads KGHSH; CDR2 reads LQKENI. Trimming removed 2 bases at V and 5 bases at J, with 16 bases between. Looking up the rest from reference TRBV18 and TRBJ2-7 gives the full variable domain: NAGVMQNPRHLVRRRGQEARLRCSPMKGHSHVYWYRQLPEEGLKFMVYLQKENIIDESGMPKERFSAEFPKEGPSILRIQQVVRGDSAAYFCASSPFGQGKDEQYFGPGTRLTVT.

This clonotype appeared a few times. This chain uses TRBV5-4 with TRBJ1-1, with a possible D match to TRBD1 (5 bases). The CDR3 is 14 residues long. Germline V gene lookup returns CDR1 SGHNT and CDR2 YYREEE (reference sequence). Trimming took off 3 bases at V and 4 bases at J, with 13 bases between the two ends. The CDR3 DNA reads as TGTGCCAGCAGCTCTTGGGGGGGAGGCACTGAAGCTTTCTTT. Protein sequence: CASSSWGGGTEAFF. The complete variable domain, with remaining parts taken from reference TRBV5-4 and TRBJ1-1, reads ETGVTQSPTHLIKTRGQQVTLRCSSQSGHNTVSWYQQALGQGPQFIFQYYREEENGRGNFPPRFSGLQFPNYSSELNVNALELDDSALYLCASSSWGGGTEAFFGQGTRLTVV.

The genes are TRBV7-8 and TRBJ2-2; D is perhaps TRBD2 (5 bases). The CDR3 loop spans 15 amino acids. Trimming took off 2 bases at V and 4 bases at J, with 11 bases between the two ends. Per germline, CDR1 SGHVS and CDR2 FQNEAQ. The DNA of the CDR3 is TGTGCCAGCAGCTTAAAACCGGGGTCCACCGGGGAGCTGTTTTTT. It yields the protein CASSLKPGSTGELFF.

Remarks on this clonotype: A much larger clone differs by one base, so this may be a read error. The chain links TRBV7-2 to TRBJ2-1; D may correspond to TRBD1 or TRBD2 (7 bases each). CDR3 size: 18 residues. V was shortened by 5 bases and J by 9 bases, with 29 bases between the two germline ends. Germline V gene sequence: CDR1 SGHTA, CDR2 FQGNSA. The DNA for the CDR3 is TGTGCCAGCAGCCCAATGGGAGGGGGCCGGAGTAGGAGGGGTGAGCAGTTCTTC. The encoded protein is CASSPMGGGRSRRGEQFF.

This clonotype was seen ten or more times. This chain links TRBV6-6 with TRBJ1-5; 11 bases are shared with TRBD1. With 5 bases clipped from V and 7 bases from J, the junction kept 10 bases outside the gene matches. There are 16 residues in the CDR3. Germline V gene sequence: CDR1 MNHNY, CDR2 SVGAGI (reference sequence). This CDR3 is CASSPLDRGHRQPQHF. The CDR3 nucleotides read TGTGCCAGCAGTCCCCTGGACAGGGGGCATCGGCAGCCCCAGCATTTT.

This chain links TRBV6-4 with TRBJ2-1; possible D gene TRBD1, 6 bases. The V gene lost 0 bases and the J gene lost 8 bases, with 14 bases spanning the gap. The CDR3 contains 15 residues. Germline CDR1 MRHNA, CDR2 SNTAGT. CDR3 loop: CASSDSMAGVDEQFF. CDR3 nucleotides: TGTGCCAGCAGTGACTCGATGGCAGGGGTCGATGAGCAGTTCTTC.

The chain combines TRBV10-3 with TRBJ1-6; D unresolved. Germline values: CDR1 ENHRY, CDR2 SYGVKD. The CDR3 has 14 residues. V gave up 2 bases and J gave up 7 bases, with 9 bases separating them. Written as DNA, the CDR3 is TGTGCCATCAGTGAGCCGCAGTCCAATTCACCCCTCCACTTT. Its protein is CAISEPQSNSPLHF.

The sample holds a few counts of this clonotype. The chain has TRBV15 and TRBJ1-5, with D perhaps TRBD1 (5 bases). This CDR3 has 16 residues. The V gene lost 2 bases and the J gene lost 0 bases, with 11 bases spanning the gap. Germline CDR1 and CDR2: LNHNV and YYDKDF (reference sequence). The CDR3 here is CATSRSDSYSNQPQHF. The CDR3 bases are TGTGCCACCAGCAGATCCGACAGTTATAGCAATCAGCCCCAGCATTTT. Together with reference TRBV15 and TRBJ1-5, the CDR3 gives the full variable domain: DAMVIQNPRYQVTQFGKPVTLSCSQTLNHNVMYWYQQKSSQAPKLLFHYYDKDFNNEADTPDNFQSRRPNTSFCFLDIRSPGLGDTAMYLCATSRSDSYSNQPQHFGDGTRLSIL.

The gene calls are TRBV9 and TRBJ2-5, with 9 positions matching TRBD2. CDR1 and CDR2 (germline): SGDLS, YYNGEE. This CDR3 has 16 amino acids. With V trimmed by 4 bases and J by 3 bases, 10 bases remained unmatched. CDR3 coding DNA: TGTGCCAGCAGCCTCCGGCGGGGGGGCTGGGAAGAGACCCAGTACTTC. Translating it yields CASSLRRGGWEETQYF.

V is TRBV6-2 or TRBV6-3 and J is TRBJ1-1, with TRBD1 matching over 8 bases. The germline V gene has CDR1 MNHEY and CDR2 SVGEGT. The ends lost 3 bases at V and 0 bases at J; junction bases unmatched: 3. The CDR3 is 15 residues long. CDR3 bases: TGTGCCAGCAGTTATGACAGGGGCCTGAACACTGAAGCTTTCTTT. Protein product: CASSYDRGLNTEAFF.

This clonotype was seen once. The junction departs from germline at one end; a sequencing error may be responsible. The CDR3 spells CASSIDGDTYNEQLF. The CDR3 bases are TGTGCCAGTAGTATAGACGGGGATACCTACAATGAGCAGTTGTTC. The rearrangement joins TRBV19 to TRBJ2-1; D might be TRBD2 (5 bases). Looked up from germline, CDR1 is LNHDA and CDR2 is SQIVND (reference sequence). The CDR3 runs 15 residues.

Remarks on this clonotype: Mismatch with germline at one junction end may stem from a read error. The rearrangement uses TRBV4-3 and TRBJ2-2, with 10 bases fitting TRBD2. Germline assignment: CDR1 LGHNA and CDR2 YSLEER. The CDR3 consists of 16 residues. The CDR3 sequence is CASSQAAGGAIGGLFF. The CDR3 region has the DNA TGCGCCAGCAGCCAGGCAGCGGGGGGGGCGATCGGGGGGCTGTTTTTT.

This chain connects TRBV6-6 to TRBJ2-2, with no clear D. CDR3 length: 11 amino acids. Germline CDR1 reads MNHNY; CDR2 reads SVGAGI (reference sequence). With 8 bases removed from V and 8 bases from J, the gap between germline ends came to 9 bases. The CDR3 sequence: CASLGPGELFF. The CDR3 DNA reads as TGTGCCAGCTTAGGGCCTGGGGAGCTGTTTTTT.

This clonotype was recorded many times. The chain uses TRBV13 and TRBJ1-5; D call uncertain. V was cut by 5 bases and J by 7 bases, with 9 bases left in between. Germline CDR1 and CDR2: PRHDT and FYEKMQ (reference sequence). The CDR3 runs 12 residues. The CDR3 spells CASSEGWQPQHF. The DNA for the CDR3 is TGTGCCAGCAGCGAGGGTTGGCAGCCCCAGCATTTT. The variable domain in full, completed from reference TRBV13 and TRBJ1-5, reads AAGVIQSPRHLIKEKRETATLKCYPIPRHDTVYWYQQGPGQDPQFLISFYEKMQSDKGSIPDRFSAQQFSDYHSELNMSSLELGDSALYFCASSEGWQPQHFGDGTRLSIL.